One sample yielded the 9 T cell receptor beta chains listed below, sequenced in a study of shared clonotypes between healthy human individuals. The protocol was immunoSEQ multiplex PCR, while the TCRdb copy is restricted to in-frame clones and leaves out a portion. Here the sample spans some 2,000,000 clones, 95% being singletons. Sequencing was carried out using naive CD4+ T cells sorted from blood. Subset given: CD45RA+ positively selected. The receptor source for this set is a man aged 18 to 29 in good health.

This clone has only one observation. V and J are TRBV2 and TRBJ1-2; 7 bases fit TRBD1. This CDR3 region has 13 residues. Germline CDR1 is SNHLY and CDR2 is FYNNEI. J gave up 5 bases and V 6 bases, and 6 bases lay outside the gene matches. The CDR3 bases are TGTGCCAGCAGGGAGGGGACAGCATATGGCTACACCTTC. Its translation is CASREGTAYGYTF.

Points on this clone: The sample has other DNA sequences that encode this CDR3 too. This chain joins TRBV18 and TRBJ1-5; TRBD1 might be the D (6 bases). This CDR3 has 13 residues. Germline V gene sequence: CDR1 KGHSH, CDR2 LQKENI. Trimming pared 5 bases from V and 3 bases from J, leaving 8 bases between. CDR3 amino acids: CASSSGHNQPQHF. The DNA of the CDR3 is TGTGCCAGCTCATCGGGACACAATCAGCCCCAGCATTTT. Supplemented by reference TRBV18 and TRBJ1-5, the full variable domain reads NAGVMQNPRHLVRRRGQEARLRCSPMKGHSHVYWYRQLPEEGLKFMVYLQKENIIDESGMPKERFSAEFPKEGPSILRIQQVVRGDSAAYFCASSSGHNQPQHFGDGTRLSIL.

The chain couples TRBV18 to TRBJ2-2, with TRBD1 matching 8 bases. The germline CDR1 and CDR2 sequences are KGHSH and LQKENI. The CDR3 contains 16 residues. The junction had 8 bases not matched to a gene; V was cut back by 3 bases and J by 5 bases. In DNA form, the CDR3 reads TGTGCCAGCTCACCCCGGAGGGACAGGTTAACCGGGGAGCTGTTTTTT. The encoded protein is CASSPRRDRLTGELFF.

The gene calls are TRBV29-1 and TRBJ2-3; the D gene is possibly TRBD2 (6 bases). This CDR3 region has 15 residues. The ends were cut back, 5 bases at V and 2 bases at J, with 17 bases in the middle. Germline V gene sequence: CDR1 SQVTM, CDR2 ANQGSEA. The CDR3 is CSVSKGGGPTDTQYF. The CDR3 coding sequence is TGCAGCGTTTCTAAGGGAGGTGGACCCACAGATACGCAGTATTTT.

This chain uses TRBV29-1 with TRBJ2-7; 11 bases agree with TRBD2. This CDR3 comprises 13 residues. The germline V gene has CDR1 SQVTM and CDR2 ANQGSEA. V was clipped by 5 bases and J by 5 bases; unmatched bases: 5. CDR3 sequence: CSVTTSGVDEQYF. The CDR3 nucleotides are TGCAGCGTTACGACTAGCGGGGTCGACGAGCAGTACTTC.

The rearrangement joins TRBV5-1 to TRBJ1-2; tentatively, D is TRBD1 (6 bases). Trimming shortened V by 4 bases and J by 1 base, and 14 bases separated the two germline ends. The CDR3 spans 15 residues. The germline CDR1 and CDR2 sequences are SGHRS and YFSETQ. The CDR3 DNA reads as TGCGCCAGCAGCCCCGGACAGCTTGATAACTATGGCTACACCTTC. It translates to CASSPGQLDNYGYTF.

CDR3 in amino acids: CASSDRVKIQYF. The CDR3 nucleotides are TGTGCCAGCAGTGACAGGGTAAAAATTCAGTACTTC. The chain recombines TRBV25-1 with TRBJ2-4; tentatively, D is TRBD1 (5 bases). In germline, CDR1 is MGHDK, CDR2 SYGVNS. This CDR3 contains 12 residues. Trimming took off 3 bases at V and 10 bases at J, with 10 bases between the two ends.

This sequence joins TRBV19 and TRBJ1-6, with 8 positions matching TRBD1. CDR3 size: 13 residues. V lost 4 bases, J lost 10 bases, and 3 bases stayed unmatched. CDR1 and CDR2 (germline): LNHDA, SQIVND (reference sequence). DNA of the CDR3: TGTGCCAGTAGTAAAGACAGGGGCTCACCCCTCCACTTT. The encoded protein is CASSKDRGSPLHF.

This clone has only one observation. The J gene is TRBJ1-6, the V gene TRBV4-1; D is ambiguous. The CDR3 is 14 amino acids. Trimming shortened V by 0 bases and J by 10 bases, and 10 bases separated the two germline ends. The germline V gene has CDR1 MGHRA and CDR2 YSYEKL. CDR3 in amino acids: CASSQDGVPSPLHF. The DNA of the CDR3 is TGCGCCAGCAGCCAAGATGGGGTACCCTCACCCCTCCACTTT.